Each of the 27 T cell receptor beta chains below was sequenced from the same sample in a study of OX40 agonist ivuxolimab in advanced cancers. The table came from immunoSEQ multiplex PCR; TCRdb's copy has only in-frame clones and leaves some out. The sample has about 68,000 clones, around 84% seen once; the top ten hold 1.5% to 2%. The source was CD4+ or CD8+ T cells sorted from blood, collected in a trial of the OX40 agonist ivuxolimab. The receptors derive from an adult with an advanced solid tumor such as melanoma, head and neck, liver or kidney cancer.

This chain joins TRBV29-1 and TRBJ2-7; TRBD2 aligns across 12 bases. Germline values: CDR1 SQVTM, CDR2 ANQGSEA. With V trimmed by 2 bases and J by 5 bases, 10 bases remained unmatched. The CDR3 is 16 residues long. Written as DNA, the CDR3 is TGCAGCGTTGAAAGCCCGACTAGCGGGAGAGGAGACGAGCAGTACTTC. Its translation: CSVESPTSGRGDEQYF.

The rearrangement joins TRBV4-3 to TRBJ2-5; the D gene is possibly TRBD1 (8 bases). The CDR3 has 16 residues. V dropped 1 base and J dropped 2 bases, with 14 bases sitting between them. The germline V gene has CDR1 LGHNA and CDR2 YSLEER. This chain's CDR3 is CASSQVLQGGQETQYF. Written as DNA, the CDR3 is TGCGCCAGCAGCCAAGTTCTACAGGGGGGGCAAGAGACCCAGTACTTC.

V gene TRBV29-1 combines with J gene TRBJ2-5, with D possibly matching TRBD2 (5 bases). CDR3 length: 13 residues. V lost 7 bases to trimming and J lost 1 base, with 13 bases between them. Germline CDR1 SQVTM, CDR2 ANQGSEA. As DNA, the CDR3 is TGCAGCGCAACCGACGGACTCCAAGAGACCCAGTACTTC. As protein: CSATDGLQETQYF. Full variable domain (remainder filled in from reference TRBV29-1 and TRBJ2-5): SAVISQKPSRDICQRGTSLTIQCQVDSQVTMMFWYRQQPGQSLTLIATANQGSEATYESGFVIDKFPISRPNLTFSTLTVSNMSPEDSSIYLCSATDGLQETQYFGPGTRLLVL.

V usage is TRBV7-9 and J usage is TRBJ2-7; no reliable D call. Germline CDR1 reads SEHNR; CDR2 reads FQNEAQ (reference sequence). Trimming cost V 0 bases and J 4 bases, with 10 bases left between them. The CDR3 covers 14 residues. The CDR3 bases are TGTGCCAGCAGCTTAGCCACTTTTGGTTACGAGCAGTACTTC. Encoded protein: CASSLATFGYEQYF.

The chain uses TRBV4-1 and TRBJ1-2; D might be TRBD1 (5 bases). CDR3 size: 17 residues. With 0 bases removed from V and 3 bases from J, the gap between germline ends came to 17 bases. Germline V lookup: CDR1 MGHRA, CDR2 YSYEKL. CDR3 sequence (DNA): TGCGCCAGCAGCCAAGATATGTTGCAGGGCTTAGACTATGGCTACACCTTC. It codes for CASSQDMLQGLDYGYTF.

The chain carries TRBV4-3 and TRBJ2-3, with a weak D call TRBD2 (5 bases). The CDR3 runs to 13 residues. Germline CDR1 is LGHNA and CDR2 is YSLEER. The V end lost 4 bases, the J end lost 7 bases, and 12 bases lay between the germline ends. CDR3 DNA sequence: TGCGCCAGCAGCCCAGGACTGGGAAATACGCAGTATTTT. It specifies CASSPGLGNTQYF.

The V call is TRBV28, the J call TRBJ2-3; TRBD2 matches 8 bases. CDR3 length: 16 amino acids. CDR1 is MDHEN and CDR2 is SYDVKM in the germline V gene. With 5 bases clipped from V and 1 base from J, the junction kept 8 bases outside the gene matches. The CDR3 region is CASSLIAGTGTDTQYF. The DNA for the CDR3 is TGTGCCAGCAGTCTCATAGCGGGAACCGGCACAGATACGCAGTATTTT.

CDR3 coding DNA: TGTGCCAGTAGGATGGGGACAGGAGCCTACAATGAGCAGTTCTTC. It translates to CASRMGTGAYNEQFF. This sequence joins TRBV19 and TRBJ2-1; TRBD1 matches at 8 bases. This CDR3 contains 15 residues. From germline, CDR1 is LNHDA and CDR2 SQIVND (reference sequence). V gave up 6 bases and J gave up 2 bases; unmatched junction bases: 6.

The chain recombines TRBV2 with TRBJ2-2; D remains unclear. The CDR3 covers 13 residues. Germline V gene data show CDR1 as SNHLY and CDR2 as FYNNEI. V was clipped by 7 bases and J by 3 bases, with 9 bases between them. CDR3 loop: CASKDGDTGELFF. The CDR3 nucleotides are TGTGCCAGCAAGGACGGAGACACCGGGGAGCTGTTTTTT. Full variable domain (remainder filled in from reference TRBV2 and TRBJ2-2): EPEVTQTPSHQVTQMGQEVILRCVPISNHLYFYWYRQILGQKVEFLVSFYNNEISEKSEIFDDQFSVERPDGSNFTLKIRSTKLEDSAMYFCASKDGDTGELFFGEGSRLTVL.

The gene calls are TRBV28 and TRBJ1-1; D uncertain. Germline values: CDR1 MDHEN, CDR2 SYDVKM. Between the trimmed V and J ends, which lost 9 bases and 1 base, there was a span of 12 bases. The CDR3 runs 13 residues. The CDR3 sequence is CASVRDPNTEAFF. CDR3 in DNA: TGTGCCAGTGTCCGGGATCCGAACACTGAAGCTTTCTTT.

V is TRBV7-8 and J is TRBJ2-3; 12 nucleotides agree with TRBD2. The germline V gene encodes CDR1 SGHVS and CDR2 FQNEAQ. The CDR3 extends over 17 amino acids. J gave up 3 bases and V 3 bases, and 7 bases lay outside the gene matches. The CDR3 region has the DNA TGTGCCAGCAGCTTGAGACTAGCGGGGGCGGGGACAGATACGCAGTATTTT. Its protein is CASSLRLAGAGTDTQYF.

The chain links TRBV29-1 to TRBJ1-2; possible D gene TRBD1, 6 bases. V lost 5 bases to trimming and J lost 4 bases, with 14 bases between them. The CDR3 totals 13 residues. The germline gives CDR1 SQVTM, CDR2 ANQGSEA. This CDR3 reads CSVTQGRGYGYTF. CDR3 in DNA: TGCAGCGTTACACAGGGCAGGGGCTATGGCTACACCTTC.

This clone is a singleton in its sample. The chain uses TRBV10-3 and TRBJ1-2, with a weak D call TRBD1 (6 bases). Trimming took 7 bases from V and 4 from J, leaving 22 bases between them. Germline V gene data show CDR1 as ENHRY and CDR2 as SYGVKD. CDR3 length: 16 residues. CDR3 sequence (DNA): TGTGCCATCATATTATACAGGGCGGTCCGGGGCTATGGCTACACCTTC. Its translation: CAIILYRAVRGYGYTF.

The J gene is TRBJ2-5, the V gene TRBV9; possibly TRBD1 for D (6 bases). The V end lost 1 base, the J end lost 0 bases, and 10 bases lay between the germline ends. Germline CDR1 SGDLS, CDR2 YYNGEE. The CDR3 is made up of 15 amino acids. The CDR3 nucleotides are TGTGCCAGCAGCGTATCAGGGGTAGACCAAGAGACCCAGTACTTC. It codes for CASSVSGVDQETQYF. Based on the CDR3 plus reference TRBV9 and TRBJ2-5, the full variable domain is DSGVTQTPKHLITATGQRVTLRCSPRSGDLSVYWYQQSLDQGLQFLIQYYNGEERAKGNILERFSAQQFPDLHSELNLSSLELGDSALYFCASSVSGVDQETQYFGPGTRLLVL.

The chain uses TRBV30 and TRBJ2-5; TRBD1 is a possible D gene (6 bases). With the DNA end fitting TRBJ2-7 better, the J assignment may be wrong. The CDR3 runs 17 residues. Per the germline V gene, CDR1 is GTSNPN and CDR2 is SVGIG (reference sequence). CDR3 bases: TGTGCCTGGAGTACCGAGCCAGGGAAAGGGGGATACTACGAGCAGTACTTC. The encoded protein is CAWSTEPGKGGYYEQYF.

This clone occurred once. This chain joins TRBV7-9 and TRBJ2-7; D is unresolved. Deletions cut 2 bases from V and 4 bases from J, with 6 bases between. CDR1 is SEHNR and CDR2 is FQNEAQ in the germline V gene (reference sequence). The CDR3 has 12 amino acids. The CDR3 bases are TGTGCCAGCAGCTTAAATTTGTACGAGCAGTACTTC. This codes for CASSLNLYEQYF.

V and J are TRBV4-2 and TRBJ1-5; 8 bases line up with TRBD1. The length of the CDR3 is 19 residues. V lost 0 bases to trimming and J lost 1 base; unmatched junction nucleotides: 11. Germline CDR1 and CDR2: LGHNA and YNFKEQ. DNA for the CDR3: TGTGCCAGCAGCCAAGACAGGACAGGGACATTGGGGAGCAATCAGCCCCAGCATTTT. Translation gives CASSQDRTGTLGSNQPQHF.

J is TRBJ1-2 and V is TRBV6-6; D call uncertain. The CDR3 sequence is 16 residues long. Trimming removed 0 bases from V and 2 bases from J, with 13 bases in between. Germline CDR1 MNHNY, CDR2 SVGAGI (reference sequence). CDR3 DNA sequence: TGTGCCAGCAGTTACTCGAGGATGAAGTTAAACTATGGCTACACCTTC. Protein product: CASSYSRMKLNYGYTF.

This clone was recorded once. The J gene is TRBJ1-3, the V gene TRBV14; D perhaps matches TRBD1 (5 bases). Germline CDR1 SGHDN, CDR2 FVKESK. Trimming cost V 0 bases and J 4 bases, with 13 bases left between them. The length of the CDR3 is 16 residues. DNA of the CDR3: TGTGCCAGCAGCCAAGATATAGGTACAGGAGGAAACACCATATATTTT. Protein product: CASSQDIGTGGNTIYF.

This sequence joins TRBV7-8 and TRBJ1-5; 7 positions match TRBD1. With V trimmed by 5 bases and J by 4 bases, 5 bases remained unmatched. This CDR3 comprises 14 residues. The germline gives CDR1 SGHVS, CDR2 FQNEAQ. The CDR3 spells CASSKDRANQPQHF. The CDR3 nucleotides are TGTGCCAGCAGCAAAGACAGGGCTAATCAGCCCCAGCATTTT.

Written as DNA, the CDR3 is TGCAGTGCTGCCATGCCGGATACGCAGTATTTT. This encodes CSAAMPDTQYF. This sequence joins TRBV20-1 and TRBJ2-3, with unresolved D. CDR1 and CDR2 from the germline V gene are DFQATT and SNEGSKA (reference sequence). CDR3 size: 11 residues. V dropped 5 bases and J dropped 6 bases, with 9 bases sitting between them.

In its sample, this clone was seen a few times. The chain carries TRBV29-1 and TRBJ2-1; 7 bases are shared with TRBD1. With V trimmed by 7 bases and J by 6 bases, 9 bases remained unmatched. CDR1 is SQVTM, CDR2 ANQGSEA, per germline. This CDR3 is built from 13 residues. This chain's CDR3 is CSAVDRPGNEQFF. The CDR3 DNA is TGCAGCGCTGTGGACAGGCCCGGCAATGAGCAGTTCTTC.

The genes are TRBV11-2 and TRBJ2-5, with no clear D. Germline assignment: CDR1 SGHAT and CDR2 FQNNGV. Trimming left V 1 base short and J 2 bases short, with 5 bases between. The CDR3 covers 13 residues. The CDR3 sequence: CASSLGGQETQYF. CDR3 nucleotide sequence: TGTGCCAGCAGCTTAGGGGGACAAGAGACCCAGTACTTC.

This chain uses TRBV5-3 with TRBJ2-7, with a possible D match to TRBD2 (5 bases). TRBV5-3 is an ORF, with its function uncertain. The CDR3 is made up of 18 amino acids. V was pared by 0 bases and J by 4 bases, with 23 bases between. The CDR3 sequence: CARSLGSEGCLSLYEQYF. The CDR3, as DNA: TGTGCCAGAAGCTTGGGCTCCGAGGGATGTCTGAGCCTTTACGAGCAGTACTTC.

The chain links TRBV9 to TRBJ2-1; tentatively, D is TRBD1 (6 bases). V dropped 5 bases and J dropped 0 bases, with 12 bases sitting between them. Germline V gene data show CDR1 as SGDLS and CDR2 as YYNGEE. CDR3 length equals 15 residues. For the CDR3, the DNA is TGTGCCAGCAGGGGGGCTGGCAGCTCCTACAATGAGCAGTTCTTC. This codes for CASRGAGSSYNEQFF.

This chain links TRBV9 with TRBJ2-1; no reliable D call. The germline V gene has CDR1 SGDLS and CDR2 YYNGEE. CDR3 length: 15 residues. V gave up 0 bases and J gave up 7 bases, with 14 bases separating them. This CDR3 reads CASSVDGWRYNEQFF. The CDR3 bases are TGTGCCAGCAGCGTAGACGGTTGGCGGTATAATGAGCAGTTCTTC. The full variable domain, in which reference TRBV9 and TRBJ2-1 provide the parts outside the CDR3, is DSGVTQTPKHLITATGQRVTLRCSPRSGDLSVYWYQQSLDQGLQFLIQYYNGEERAKGNILERFSAQQFPDLHSELNLSSLELGDSALYFCASSVDGWRYNEQFFGPGTRLTVL.

The V and J genes are TRBV4-1 and TRBJ1-3; D may be TRBD1 (5 bases). The V end lost 3 bases, the J end lost 0 bases, and 12 bases lay between the germline ends. Per germline, CDR1 MGHRA and CDR2 YSYEKL. The CDR3 totals 16 residues. CDR3 DNA sequence: TGCGCCAGCAGCCAGGTAGACAGTAACTCTGGAAACACCATATATTTT. As protein: CASSQVDSNSGNTIYF.